This T cell receptor beta chain is from a study of cytomegalovirus exposure and HLA in healthy donors. The PCR was carried out with 60 Vbeta primers and 13 Jbeta primers. The assay was immunoSEQ multiplex PCR, and TCRdb's table has in-frame clones only and misses some. The sample has over 200,000 clones, more than 85% seen once. CDR1 is SGDLS and CDR2 is YYNGEE in the germline V gene. This CDR3 comprises 14 residues. V lost 0 bases and J 6 bases, leaving 12 bases between the germline ends. The sample was PBMCs. The source of this sequence is a woman aged 18 to 35 in good health and CMV-seronegative. V gene TRBV9 combines with J gene TRBJ2-5; possibly TRBD2 for D (6 bases). CDR3 nucleotide sequence: TGTGCCAGCAGCGTAGGGGTCGGGACTCAGACCCAGTACTTC. Its protein is CASSVGVGTQTQYF.